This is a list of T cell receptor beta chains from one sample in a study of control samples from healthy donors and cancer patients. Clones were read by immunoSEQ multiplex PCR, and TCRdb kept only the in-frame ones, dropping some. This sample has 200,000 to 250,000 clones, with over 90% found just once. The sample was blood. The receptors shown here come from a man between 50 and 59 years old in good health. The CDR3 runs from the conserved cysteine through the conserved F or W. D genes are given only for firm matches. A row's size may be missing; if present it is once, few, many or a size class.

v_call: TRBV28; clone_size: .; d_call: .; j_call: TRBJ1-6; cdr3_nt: TGTGCCAGCAACACGCTCGCGGCGAATTCACCCCTCCACTTT; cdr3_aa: CASNTLAANSPLHF
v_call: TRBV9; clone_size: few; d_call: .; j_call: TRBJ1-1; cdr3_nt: TGTGCCAGCAGCGTAGACGAGAACACTGAAGCTTTCTTT; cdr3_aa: CASSVDENTEAFF
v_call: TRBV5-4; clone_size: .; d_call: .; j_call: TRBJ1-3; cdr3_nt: TGTGCCAGCAGCCGAGGAAACTCTGGAAACACCATATATTTT; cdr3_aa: CASSRGNSGNTIYF
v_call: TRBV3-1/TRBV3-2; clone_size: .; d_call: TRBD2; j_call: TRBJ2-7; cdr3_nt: TGTGCCAGCAGCTCACCATTCGGGACTAAAACCTACGAGCAGTACTTC; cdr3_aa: CASSSPFGTKTYEQYF
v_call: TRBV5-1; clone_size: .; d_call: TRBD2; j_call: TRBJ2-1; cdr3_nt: TGCGCCAGCAGCTCGACTAGCGGGGTGGGAAATGAGCAGTTCTTC; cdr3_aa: CASSSTSGVGNEQFF
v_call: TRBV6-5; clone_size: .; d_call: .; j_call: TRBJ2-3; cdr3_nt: TGTACCAGCAGTTCCCACGGGGGAGATACGCAGTATTTT; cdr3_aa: CTSSSHGGDTQYF
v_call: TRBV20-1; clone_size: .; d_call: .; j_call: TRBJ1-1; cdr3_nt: TGCAGTGCAATCAGGGATCCTGAAGCTTTCTTT; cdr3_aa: CSAIRDPEAFF
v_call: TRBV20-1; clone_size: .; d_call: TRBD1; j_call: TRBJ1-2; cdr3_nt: TGCAGTGCTAGTGGGGGACAGCCAACCTATGGCTACACCTTC; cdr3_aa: CSASGGQPTYGYTF
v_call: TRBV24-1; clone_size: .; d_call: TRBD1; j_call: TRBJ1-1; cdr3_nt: TGTGCCACCAGTGATACCAGGACAGGGAGGGCTTTCTTT; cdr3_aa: CATSDTRTGRAFF
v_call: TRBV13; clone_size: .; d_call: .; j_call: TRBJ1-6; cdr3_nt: TGTGCCAGCACTGAGGGGACAACTAACTCACCCCTCCACTTT; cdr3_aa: CASTEGTTNSPLHF
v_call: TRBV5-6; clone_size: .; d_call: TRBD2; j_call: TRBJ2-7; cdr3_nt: TGTGCCAGCAGCTTAGCGGGGGAGCAGTACTTC; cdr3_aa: CASSLAGEQYF
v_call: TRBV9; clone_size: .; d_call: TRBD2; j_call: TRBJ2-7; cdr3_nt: TGTGCCAGCAGCGAAGGACTAGCGGGGGCCCTCTTCTCCTACGAGCAGTACTTC; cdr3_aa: CASSEGLAGALFSYEQYF
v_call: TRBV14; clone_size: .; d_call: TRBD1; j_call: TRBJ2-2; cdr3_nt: TGTGCCAGCAGCGGACAGGGGTGGACCGGGGAGCTGTTTTTT; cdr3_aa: CASSGQGWTGELFF
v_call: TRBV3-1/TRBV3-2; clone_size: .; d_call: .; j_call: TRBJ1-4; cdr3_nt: TGTGCCAGCAGCCAAGATCGAGGGGTAGAAAAACTGTTTTTT; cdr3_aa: CASSQDRGVEKLFF
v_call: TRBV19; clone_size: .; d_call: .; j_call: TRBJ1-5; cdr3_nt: TGTGCCAGTAGTCAACAACAGGGTCACAATCAGCCCCAGCATTTT; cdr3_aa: CASSQQQGHNQPQHF
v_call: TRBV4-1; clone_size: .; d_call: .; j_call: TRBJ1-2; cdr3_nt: TGCGCCAGCAGCCAAGATCACGGGGAGTGGAACTTCTACACCTTC; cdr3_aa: CASSQDHGEWNFYTF
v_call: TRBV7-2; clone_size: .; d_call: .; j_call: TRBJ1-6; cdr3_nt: TGTGCCAGCAGCTTAAGTCCCTCACCCCTCCACTTT; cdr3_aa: CASSLSPSPLHF
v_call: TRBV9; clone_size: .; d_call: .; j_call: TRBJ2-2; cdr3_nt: TGTGCCAGCAGCGCCCGCCCAAATATTGGACCTCCGGACGGGGAGCTGTTTTTT; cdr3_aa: CASSARPNIGPPDGELFF
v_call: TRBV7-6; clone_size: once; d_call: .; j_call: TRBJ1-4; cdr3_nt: TGTGCCAGCAGCTTAGGGACAGCTAATGAAAAACTGTTTTTT; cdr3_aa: CASSLGTANEKLFF
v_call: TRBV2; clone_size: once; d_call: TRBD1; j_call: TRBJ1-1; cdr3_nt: TGTGCCAGCAGCGTCGGACAGGTCGCAGCTTTCTTT; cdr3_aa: CASSVGQVAAFF
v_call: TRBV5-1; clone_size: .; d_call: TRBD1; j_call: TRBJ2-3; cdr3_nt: TGCGCCAGCAGCTCCGGGACAGGGGGAAGCACAGATACGCAGTATTTT; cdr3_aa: CASSSGTGGSTDTQYF
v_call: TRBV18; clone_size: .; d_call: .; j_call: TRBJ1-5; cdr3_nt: TGTGCCAGCTCAACAGCTGACGGGCAGCCCCAGCATTTT; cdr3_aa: CASSTADGQPQHF
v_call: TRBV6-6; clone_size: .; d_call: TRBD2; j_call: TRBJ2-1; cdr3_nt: TGTGCCAGCACTAACAGCGGGGGTTACAATGAGCAGTTCTTC; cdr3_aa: CASTNSGGYNEQFF
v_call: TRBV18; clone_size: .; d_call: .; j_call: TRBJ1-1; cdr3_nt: TGTGCCAGCTCACCGGCTATAGGGGGCACTGAAGCTTTCTTT; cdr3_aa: CASSPAIGGTEAFF
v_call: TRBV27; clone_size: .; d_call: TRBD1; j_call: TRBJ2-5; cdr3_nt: TGTGCCAGCAGTGAAGGGGGGCGGACAGGGGGCTCCGAGACCCAGTACTTC; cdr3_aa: CASSEGGRTGGSETQYF
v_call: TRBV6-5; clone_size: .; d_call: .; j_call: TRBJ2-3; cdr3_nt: TGTGCCAGCACCGAACCTTATGGGGGGAGAAGGTATTTT; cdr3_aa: CASTEPYGGRRYF
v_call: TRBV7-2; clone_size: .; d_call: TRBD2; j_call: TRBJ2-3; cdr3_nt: TGTGCCAGCAGCCTAGCGGGGGGGTTCACAGATACGCAGTATTTT; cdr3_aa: CASSLAGGFTDTQYF
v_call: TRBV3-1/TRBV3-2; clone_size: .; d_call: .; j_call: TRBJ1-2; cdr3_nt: TGTGCCAGCAGCCAAGATTTCTCGGCGGGCTATGGCTACACCTTC; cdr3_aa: CASSQDFSAGYGYTF
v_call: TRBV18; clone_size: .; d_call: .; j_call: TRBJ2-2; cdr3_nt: TGTGCCAGCTCACCCCGGGACACCGGGGAGCTGTTTTTT; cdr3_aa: CASSPRDTGELFF
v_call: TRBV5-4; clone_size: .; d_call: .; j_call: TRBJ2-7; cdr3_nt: TGTGCCAGCAGCTTGGGGTACGAGCAGTACTTC; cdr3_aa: CASSLGYEQYF
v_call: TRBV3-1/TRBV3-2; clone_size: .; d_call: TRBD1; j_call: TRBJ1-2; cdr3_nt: TGTGCCAGCAGCCCTACAGGGGAGGAAGATGGCTACACCTTC; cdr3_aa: CASSPTGEEDGYTF
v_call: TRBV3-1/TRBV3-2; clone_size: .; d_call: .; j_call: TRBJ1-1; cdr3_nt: TGTGCCAGCAGCAGCAGGAACACTGAAGCTTTCTTT; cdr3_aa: CASSSRNTEAFF
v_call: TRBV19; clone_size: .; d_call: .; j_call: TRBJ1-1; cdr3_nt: TGTGCCAGTACCCCTCGGGGCAGAATAAACACTGAAGCTTTCTTT; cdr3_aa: CASTPRGRINTEAFF
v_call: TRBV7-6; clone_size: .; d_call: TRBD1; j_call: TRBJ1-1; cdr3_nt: TGTGCCAGGACATGGAAGGGGGCGCTGGGGGACACTGAAGCTTTCTTT; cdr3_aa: CARTWKGALGDTEAFF
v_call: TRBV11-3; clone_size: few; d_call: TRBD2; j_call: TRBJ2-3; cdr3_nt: TGTGCCAGCAGAGAATGGGGCGGGGGGGACACAGATACGCAGTATTTT; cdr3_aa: CASREWGGGDTDTQYF
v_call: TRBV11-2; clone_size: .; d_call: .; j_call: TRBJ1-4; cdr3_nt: TGTGCCAGCAGCTTAGATGAAAAACTGTTTTTT; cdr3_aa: CASSLDEKLFF
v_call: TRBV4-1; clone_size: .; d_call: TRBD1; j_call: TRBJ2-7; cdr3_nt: TGCGCCAGCAGCCAAGACTTGGACAGGGTTTACGAGCAGTACTTC; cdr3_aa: CASSQDLDRVYEQYF
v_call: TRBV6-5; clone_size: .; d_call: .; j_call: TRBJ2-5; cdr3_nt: TGTGCCAGCAGTTATAGGTTGACAGCGAACCAAGAGACCCAGTACTTC; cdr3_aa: CASSYRLTANQETQYF
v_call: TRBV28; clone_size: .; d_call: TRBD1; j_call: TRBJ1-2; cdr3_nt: TGTGCCAGCAGTTTCCAGGGGGCTGTTTATGGCTACACCTTC; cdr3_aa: CASSFQGAVYGYTF
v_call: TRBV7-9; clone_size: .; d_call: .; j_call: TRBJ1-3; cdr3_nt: TGTGCCAGCAGGATCCTGGAAGGAAACACCATATATTTT; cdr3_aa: CASRILEGNTIYF
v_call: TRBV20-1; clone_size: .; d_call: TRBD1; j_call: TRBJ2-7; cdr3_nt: TGCAGTGCTAGTGGAACAGGGGGAAGGGCCTACGAGCAGTACTTC; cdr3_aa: CSASGTGGRAYEQYF
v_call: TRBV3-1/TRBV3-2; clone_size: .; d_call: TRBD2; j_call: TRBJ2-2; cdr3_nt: TGTGCCAGCAGCCCGGGGGAGCGGGGGGGCCTCGGGGAGCTGTTTTTT; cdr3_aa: CASSPGERGGLGELFF
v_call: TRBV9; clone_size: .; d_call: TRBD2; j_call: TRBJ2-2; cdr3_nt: TGTGCCAGCAGCGCGACTAGCGGGGGGCCACTTCCCGGGGAGCTGTTTTTT; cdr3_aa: CASSATSGGPLPGELFF
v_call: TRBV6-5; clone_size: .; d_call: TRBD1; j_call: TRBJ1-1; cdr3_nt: TGTGCCACCTCGACAGGGCCCACTGAAGCTTTCTTT; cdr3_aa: CATSTGPTEAFF
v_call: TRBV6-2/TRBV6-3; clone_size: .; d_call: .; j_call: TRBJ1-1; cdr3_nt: TGTGCCAGCAGCCCGGGACGGGAGAACACTGAAGCTTTCTTT; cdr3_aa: CASSPGRENTEAFF
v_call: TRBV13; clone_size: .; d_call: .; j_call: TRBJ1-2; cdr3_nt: TGTGCCAGCAGCTCAACTAGGATGAACTATGGCTACACCTTC; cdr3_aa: CASSSTRMNYGYTF
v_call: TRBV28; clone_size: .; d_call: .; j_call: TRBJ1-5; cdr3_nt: TGTGCTAGCAGTATGTTACAGGGTAGTAGCAATCAGCCCCAGCATTTT; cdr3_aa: CASSMLQGSSNQPQHF
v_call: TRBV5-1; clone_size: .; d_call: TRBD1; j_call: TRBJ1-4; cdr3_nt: TGCGCCAGCAGCCTAGGGACAGGGGAAATAAGCGGTGAAAAACTGTTTTTT; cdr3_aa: CASSLGTGEISGEKLFF
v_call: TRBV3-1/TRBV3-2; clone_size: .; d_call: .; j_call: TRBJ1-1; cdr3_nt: TGTGCCAGCAGCCAGACCACTGAAGCTTTCTTT; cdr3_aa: CASSQTTEAFF